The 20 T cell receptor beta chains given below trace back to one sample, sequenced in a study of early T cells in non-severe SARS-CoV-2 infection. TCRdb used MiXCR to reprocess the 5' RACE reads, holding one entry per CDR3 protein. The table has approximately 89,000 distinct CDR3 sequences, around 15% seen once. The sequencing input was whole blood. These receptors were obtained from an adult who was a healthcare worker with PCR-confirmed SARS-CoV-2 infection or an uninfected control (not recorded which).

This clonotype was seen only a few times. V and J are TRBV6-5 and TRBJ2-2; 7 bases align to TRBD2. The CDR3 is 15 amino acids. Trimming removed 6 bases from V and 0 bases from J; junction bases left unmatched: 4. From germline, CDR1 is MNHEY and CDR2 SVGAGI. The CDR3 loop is CASRPGTTNTGELFF. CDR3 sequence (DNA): TGTGCCAGCAGACCCGGGACTACGAACACCGGGGAGCTGTTTTTT.

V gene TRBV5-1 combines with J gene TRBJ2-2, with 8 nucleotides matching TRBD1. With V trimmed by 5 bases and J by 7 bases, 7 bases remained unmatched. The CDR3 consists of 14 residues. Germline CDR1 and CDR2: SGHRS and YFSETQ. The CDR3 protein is CASRLDRAVGELFF. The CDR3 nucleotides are TGCGCCAGCAGACTGGACAGGGCTGTCGGGGAGCTGTTTTTT.

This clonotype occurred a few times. DNA for the CDR3: TGTGCCAGCAGTAGACGGGGAAGGTCTGAAGCTTTCTTT. Translating gives CASSRRGRSEAFF. The V gene is TRBV12-3 or TRBV12-4, the J gene TRBJ1-1; no firm D call. CDR3 length equals 13 residues. V gave up 5 bases and J gave up 6 bases, with 13 bases separating them.

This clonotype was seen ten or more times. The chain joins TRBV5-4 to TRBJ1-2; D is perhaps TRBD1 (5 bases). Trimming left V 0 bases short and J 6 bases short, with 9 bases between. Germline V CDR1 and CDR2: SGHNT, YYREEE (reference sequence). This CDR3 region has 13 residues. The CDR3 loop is CASSLGGDHGYTF. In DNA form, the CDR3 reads TGTGCCAGCAGCTTGGGCGGGGACCATGGCTACACCTTC.

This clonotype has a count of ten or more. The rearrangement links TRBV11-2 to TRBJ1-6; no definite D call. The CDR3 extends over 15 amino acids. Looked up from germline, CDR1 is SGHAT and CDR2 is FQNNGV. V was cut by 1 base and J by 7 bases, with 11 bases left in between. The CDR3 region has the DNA TGTGCCAGCAGCTTAGGTGCGAGCCGAAATTCACCCCTCCACTTT. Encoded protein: CASSLGASRNSPLHF.

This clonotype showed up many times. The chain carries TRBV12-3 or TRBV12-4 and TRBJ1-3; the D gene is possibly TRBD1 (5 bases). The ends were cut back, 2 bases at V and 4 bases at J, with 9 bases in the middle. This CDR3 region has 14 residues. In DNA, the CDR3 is TGTGCCAGCAGTTTAAGGGGCTCCGGAAACACCATATATTTT. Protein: CASSLRGSGNTIYF.

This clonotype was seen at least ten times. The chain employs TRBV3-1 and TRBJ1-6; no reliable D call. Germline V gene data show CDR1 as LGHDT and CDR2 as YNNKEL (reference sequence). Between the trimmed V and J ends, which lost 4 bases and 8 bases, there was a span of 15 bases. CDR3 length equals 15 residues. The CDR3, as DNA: TGTGCCAGCAGCCTTGGTAACCCCCCCTATTCACCCCTCCACTTT. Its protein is CASSLGNPPYSPLHF.

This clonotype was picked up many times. Here the CDR3 DNA reads TGTGCCAGCAGCCAAGTAGGGGGCGGACGTGGATACGAGCAGTACTTC. Its protein is CASSQVGGGRGYEQYF. The gene calls are TRBV14 and TRBJ2-7, with 7 bases lining up with TRBD1. J gave up 4 bases and V 1 base, and 10 bases lay outside the gene matches. Per the germline V gene, CDR1 is SGHDN and CDR2 is FVKESK. CDR3 length: 16 amino acids.

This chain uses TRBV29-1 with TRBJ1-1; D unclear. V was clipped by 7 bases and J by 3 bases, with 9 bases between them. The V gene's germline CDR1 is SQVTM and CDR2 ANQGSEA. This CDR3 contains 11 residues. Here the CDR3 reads CSGGFDTEAFF. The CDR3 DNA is TGCAGCGGCGGATTTGACACTGAAGCTTTCTTT.

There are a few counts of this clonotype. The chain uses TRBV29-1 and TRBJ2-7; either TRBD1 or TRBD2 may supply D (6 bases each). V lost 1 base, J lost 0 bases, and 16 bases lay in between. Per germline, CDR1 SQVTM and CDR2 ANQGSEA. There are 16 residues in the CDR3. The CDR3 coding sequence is TGCAGCGTTGAAGCAGCTTTAGGGGGGAGCTCCTACGAGCAGTACTTC. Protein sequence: CSVEAALGGSSYEQYF.

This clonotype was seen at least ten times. The CDR3 DNA follows: TGTGCCAGCAGCTTGACTGGGGGCGAGCAGTACTTC. It encodes CASSLTGGEQYF. This rearrangement joins TRBV3-1 to TRBJ2-7, with D perhaps assigned TRBD1 or TRBD2 (5 bases each). CDR1 and CDR2 (germline): LGHDT, YNNKEL (reference sequence). The V end was cut by 5 bases, the J end by 6 bases, with 11 bases between. CDR3 length: 12 amino acids.

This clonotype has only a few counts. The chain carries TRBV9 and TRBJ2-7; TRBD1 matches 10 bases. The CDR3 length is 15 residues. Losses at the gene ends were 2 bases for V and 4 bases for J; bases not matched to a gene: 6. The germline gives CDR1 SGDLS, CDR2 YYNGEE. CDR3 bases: TGTGCCAGCAGCGTTTCCGGGACAGGGGCGTACGAGCAGTACTTC. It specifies CASSVSGTGAYEQYF. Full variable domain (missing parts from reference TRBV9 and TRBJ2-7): DSGVTQTPKHLITATGQRVTLRCSPRSGDLSVYWYQQSLDQGLQFLIQYYNGEERAKGNILERFSAQQFPDLHSELNLSSLELGDSALYFCASSVSGTGAYEQYFGPGTRLTVT.

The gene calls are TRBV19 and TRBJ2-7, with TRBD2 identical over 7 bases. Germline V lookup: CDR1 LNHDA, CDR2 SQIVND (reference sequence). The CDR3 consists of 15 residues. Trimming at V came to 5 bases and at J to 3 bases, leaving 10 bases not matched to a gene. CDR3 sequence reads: CASSSRERDLYEQYF. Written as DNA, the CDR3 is TGTGCCAGTAGTTCCCGGGAGCGGGATCTCTACGAGCAGTACTTC.

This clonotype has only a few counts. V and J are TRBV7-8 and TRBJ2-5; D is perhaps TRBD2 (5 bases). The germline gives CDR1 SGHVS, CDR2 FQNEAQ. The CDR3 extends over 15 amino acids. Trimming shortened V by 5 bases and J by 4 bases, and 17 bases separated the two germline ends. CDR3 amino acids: CASSPGGTTAETQYF. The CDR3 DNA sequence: TGTGCCAGCAGCCCAGGAGGAACAACAGCAGAGACCCAGTACTTC.

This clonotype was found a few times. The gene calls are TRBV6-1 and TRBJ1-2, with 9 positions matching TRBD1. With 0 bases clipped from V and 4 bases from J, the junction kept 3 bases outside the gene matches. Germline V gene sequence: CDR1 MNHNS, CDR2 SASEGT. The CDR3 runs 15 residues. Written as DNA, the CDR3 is TGTGCCAGCAGTGAAGCGACAGGGGGGAGCTATGGCTACACCTTC. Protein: CASSEATGGSYGYTF.

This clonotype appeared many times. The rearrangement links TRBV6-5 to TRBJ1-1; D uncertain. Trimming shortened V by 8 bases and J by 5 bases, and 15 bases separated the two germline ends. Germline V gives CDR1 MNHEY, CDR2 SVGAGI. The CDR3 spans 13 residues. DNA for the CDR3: TGTGCCAGCCGGACGGGCGGGGTAACTGAAGCTTTCTTT. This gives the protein CASRTGGVTEAFF.

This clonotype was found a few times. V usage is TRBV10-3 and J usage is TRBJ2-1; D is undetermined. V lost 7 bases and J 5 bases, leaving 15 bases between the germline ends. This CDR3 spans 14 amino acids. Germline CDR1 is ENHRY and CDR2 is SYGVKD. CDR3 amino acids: CAIKDPLRHNEQFF. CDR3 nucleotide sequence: TGTGCCATCAAGGACCCCTTAAGGCACAATGAGCAGTTCTTC.

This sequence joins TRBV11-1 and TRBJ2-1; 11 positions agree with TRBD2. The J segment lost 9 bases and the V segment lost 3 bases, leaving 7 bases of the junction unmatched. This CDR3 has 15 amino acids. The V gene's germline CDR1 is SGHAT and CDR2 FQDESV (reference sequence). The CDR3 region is CASSLGTSGLTEQFF. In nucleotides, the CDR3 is TGTGCCAGCAGCTTGGGGACTAGCGGTTTGACTGAGCAGTTCTTC.

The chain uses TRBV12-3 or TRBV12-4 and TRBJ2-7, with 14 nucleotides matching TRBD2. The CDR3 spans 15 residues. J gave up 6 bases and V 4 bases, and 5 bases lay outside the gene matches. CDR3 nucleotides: TGTGCCAGCAGTTCGGGACTAGCGGGAGCTGGCGAGCAGTACTTC. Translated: CASSSGLAGAGEQYF.

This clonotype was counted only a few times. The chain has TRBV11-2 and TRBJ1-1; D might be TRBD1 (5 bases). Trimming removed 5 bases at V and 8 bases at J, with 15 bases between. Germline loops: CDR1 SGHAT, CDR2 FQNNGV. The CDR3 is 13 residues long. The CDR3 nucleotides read TGTGCCAGCAGCGAACCCCCGACAGCGGAAGCTTTCTTT. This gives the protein CASSEPPTAEAFF.